The next 15 T cell receptor beta chains were all read from a single sample in a study of regulatory T cells in long-lasting Graves disease. iRepertoire HTBI primers and Arm-PCR of CDR3 regions built TCR beta libraries. A single record per CDR3 protein comes from TCRdb applying MiXCR to the multiplex PCR reads. The top ten clones hold 9.5% to 12% of a sample with 440,000 or so distinct CDR3 sequences, roughly 15% of them seen once. Time point of the sample: newly diagnosed GD, antithyroid drugs for less than 3 months. TCR sequences were obtained from RNA taken from PBMCs. These same records also appear under a second study, on T cells in Graves' hyperthyroidism and ophthalmopathy.

The specimen was peripheral blood mononuclear cells (PBMCs), collected at new diagnosis, from a patient treated with antithyroid drugs. These TCRs come from a woman in her 30s with Graves disease.

This chain connects TRBV15 to TRBJ2-1; 7 nucleotides agree with TRBD2. Germline V gene data show CDR1 as LNHNV and CDR2 as YYDKDF (reference sequence). V was pared by 1 base and J by 7 bases, with 7 bases of the junction left unmatched. The CDR3 consists of 15 residues. CDR3 sequence reads: CATSRGGRVGNEQFF. CDR3 sequence (DNA): TGTGCCACCAGCAGAGGTGGGAGGGTGGGGAATGAGCAGTTCTTC.

This clonotype came up many times. The gene calls are TRBV30 and TRBJ1-1; D is unclear. This CDR3 has 11 residues. Per germline, CDR1 GTSNPN and CDR2 SVGIG (reference sequence). Between the trimmed V and J ends, which lost 0 bases and 4 bases, there was a span of 3 bases. DNA of the CDR3: TGTGCCTGGAGTGTTTTCACTGAAGCTTTCTTT. Its protein is CAWSVFTEAFF.

This clonotype was picked up many times. The chain joins TRBV5-6 to TRBJ2-1, with D perhaps TRBD1 (6 bases). V gave up 0 bases and J gave up 4 bases, with 14 bases separating them. Germline loops: CDR1 SGHDT, CDR2 YYEEEE. This CDR3 is built from 16 residues. The CDR3 loop reads CASSLDTGSWYNEQFF. As DNA, the CDR3 is TGTGCCAGCAGCTTGGATACAGGGAGTTGGTACAATGAGCAGTTCTTC.

This clonotype was observed at least ten times. The rearrangement joins TRBV30 to TRBJ2-7; tentatively, D is TRBD1 or TRBD2 (5 bases each). V lost 6 bases to trimming and J lost 0 bases, with 21 bases between them. The CDR3 covers 16 residues. Looked up from germline, CDR1 is GTSNPN and CDR2 is SVGIG (reference sequence). CDR3 residues: CACPGPRARGSYEQYF. The CDR3 coding sequence is TGTGCCTGTCCGGGACCGAGAGCTAGGGGCTCCTACGAGCAGTACTTC.

Of note for this clonotype: A much bigger clone sits one base away, suggesting this may be a read error. The rearrangement links TRBV30 to TRBJ2-5, with a possible D match to TRBD2 (5 bases). The CDR3 extends over 14 amino acids. The germline V gene has CDR1 GTSNPN and CDR2 SVGIG (reference sequence). This CDR3 is CAWSGGASYNEQLF. In nucleotides, the CDR3 is TGTGCCTGGAGCGGAGGTGCATCCTACAATGAGCAGCTCTTC.

The table lists this clonotype with many counts. The chain combines TRBV20-1 with TRBJ2-2; 9 positions match TRBD2. The CDR3 has 15 residues. From germline, CDR1 is DFQATT and CDR2 SNEGSKA (reference sequence). After removal of 5 bases from V and 2 bases from J, the junction contained 6 bases not matched to a gene. CDR3 bases: TGCAGTGCTGGCCCCGGGACTAGCAACACCGGGGAGCTGTTTTTT. This encodes CSAGPGTSNTGELFF.

Many counts were recorded for this clonotype. The rearrangement joins TRBV7-2 to TRBJ2-7; D is unresolved. Trimming removed 1 base from V and 7 bases from J, with 8 bases in between. The CDR3 extends over 12 amino acids. The germline V gene encodes CDR1 SGHTA and CDR2 FQGNSA. CDR3 bases: TGTGCCAGCAGCTTAGTTTCATGGGAGCAGTACTTC. As protein: CASSLVSWEQYF.

At least ten counts were recorded for this clonotype. This sequence joins TRBV2 and TRBJ2-7; D call uncertain. This CDR3 has 14 residues. The germline V and J ends were trimmed by 2 bases and 2 bases, with 10 bases remaining between them. In germline, CDR1 is SNHLY, CDR2 FYNNEI. The DNA of the CDR3 is TGTGCCAGCAGTGAATCCCCGACCGCCTACGAGCAGTACTTC. Translation: CASSESPTAYEQYF. The variable domain in full, completed from reference TRBV2 and TRBJ2-7, reads EPEVTQTPSHQVTQMGQEVILRCVPISNHLYFYWYRQILGQKVEFLVSFYNNEISEKSEIFDDQFSVERPDGSNFTLKIRSTKLEDSAMYFCASSESPTAYEQYFGPGTRLTVT.

This clonotype was seen repeatedly, ten times or more. The chain employs TRBV27 and TRBJ2-7, with D tentatively TRBD1 (6 bases). Trimming left V 6 bases short and J 3 bases short, with 18 bases between. This CDR3 is 15 amino acids long. Germline-derived CDR1 and CDR2 are MNHEY and SMNVEV (reference sequence). The CDR3 reads CASRPPGQGGYEQYF. For the CDR3, the DNA is TGTGCCAGCAGACCCCCGGGACAAGGGGGCTACGAGCAGTACTTC.

This clonotype has just a few counts. The J gene is TRBJ2-3, the V gene TRBV7-9; D is ambiguous. With 3 bases removed from V and 5 bases from J, the gap between germline ends came to 15 bases. The CDR3 has 15 residues. Germline CDR1 is SEHNR and CDR2 is FQNEAQ (reference sequence). The CDR3 bases are TGTGCCAGCAGCTTCCTAGTGGGGTTAAGAGATACGCAGTATTTT. Translated: CASSFLVGLRDTQYF.

The chain is built from TRBV7-2 and TRBJ2-1; TRBD2 matches 8 bases. The length of the CDR3 is 15 residues. The germline V gene has CDR1 SGHTA and CDR2 FQGNSA. Losses at the gene ends were 5 bases for V and 3 bases for J; bases not matched to a gene: 6. The CDR3 DNA reads TGTGCCAGCAGCCCGACTAGCGCCCTCTACAATGAGCAGTTCTTC. It yields the protein CASSPTSALYNEQFF.

This clonotype was counted many times. The chain has TRBV30 and TRBJ1-2; 12 bases are a match to TRBD1. The CDR3 loop spans 19 amino acids. Looked up from germline, CDR1 is GTSNPN and CDR2 is SVGIG (reference sequence). V dropped 1 base and J dropped 4; count of bases not matched to a gene: 16. In DNA, the CDR3 is TGTGCCTGGAGTGGCCCTCGGGGACAGGGGGCCGGGGGTCTCTATGGCTACACCTTC. Its protein product is CAWSGPRGQGAGGLYGYTF. Looking up the rest from reference TRBV30 and TRBJ1-2 gives the full variable domain: SQTIHQWPATLVQPVGSPLSLECTVEGTSNPNLYWYRQAAGRGLQLLFYSVGIGQISSEVPQNLSASRPQDRQFILSSKKLLLSDSGFYLCAWSGPRGQGAGGLYGYTFGSGTRLTVV.

In its sample, this clonotype was seen many times. V usage is TRBV20-1 and J usage is TRBJ1-2; 9 bases align to TRBD1. The CDR3 covers 15 residues. V was clipped by 5 bases and J by 3 bases; unmatched bases: 10. Germline CDR1 and CDR2: DFQATT and SNEGSKA (reference sequence). The CDR3 region is CSALDRGGEDYGYTF. The CDR3 bases are TGCAGTGCTTTAGACAGGGGGGGCGAGGACTATGGCTACACCTTC.

This clonotype showed up many times. The junction and the germline gene differ at one end; a read error may be behind it. The rearrangement uses TRBV5-1 and TRBJ1-5; D might be TRBD1 (5 bases). The CDR3 sequence is 14 residues long. Per germline, CDR1 SGHRS and CDR2 YFSETQ. In nucleotides, the CDR3 is TGCGCCAGCAGTCCCGCGCAGGGCAAACAGCCCCAGCATTTT. It encodes CASSPAQGKQPQHF.

The table lists this clonotype with many counts. The chain joins TRBV7-9 to TRBJ2-3, with TRBD2 matching 9 bases. V lost 5 bases to trimming and J lost 4 bases; unmatched junction nucleotides: 10. This CDR3 region has 16 residues. The V gene's germline CDR1 is SEHNR and CDR2 FQNEAQ (reference sequence). CDR3 nucleotides: TGTGCCAGCAGCGACCAGACTAGCGGAGTTTCAGATACGCAGTATTTT. Residues: CASSDQTSGVSDTQYF.